The 20 T cell receptor beta chains in this list originate from one sample, sequenced in a study of blood T cell repertoires in COVID-19. TCRdb's table, derived via immunoSEQ multiplex PCR, lists solely in-frame clones and lacks some. The data show about 150,000 clones, about 90% seen once. The sequenced sample was PBMCs or T cells enriched from blood (not recorded which). The receptors derive from a middle-aged woman who had been exposed to COVID-19.

The V gene is TRBV12-3 or TRBV12-4, the J gene TRBJ1-4; a weak D match, TRBD1 (5 bases). The CDR3 contains 13 residues. The V gene lost 4 bases and the J gene lost 8 bases, with 11 bases spanning the gap. The CDR3 coding sequence is TGTGCCAGCAGTTGGGGGGAGAGAGAAAAACTGTTTTTT. Protein product: CASSWGEREKLFF.

This chain connects TRBV10-3 to TRBJ1-5; D remains unclear. Per germline, CDR1 ENHRY and CDR2 SYGVKD. Trimming shortened V by 0 bases and J by 3 bases, and 6 bases separated the two germline ends. The CDR3 length is 14 residues. The CDR3 reads CAISESQANQPQHF. The CDR3 DNA sequence: TGTGCCATCAGTGAGTCCCAGGCCAATCAGCCCCAGCATTTT.

The chain uses TRBV7-6 and TRBJ1-1; D gene ambiguous. Germline V CDR1 and CDR2: SGHVS, FNYEAQ. V lost 0 bases and J 0 bases, leaving 5 bases between the germline ends. CDR3 length: 14 residues. The CDR3 loop is CASSLAGVNTEAFF. The CDR3 DNA follows: TGTGCCAGCAGCTTAGCTGGAGTGAACACTGAAGCTTTCTTT.

The gene calls are TRBV9 and TRBJ1-1; D remains ambiguous. The V end was cut by 3 bases, the J end by 5 bases, with 17 bases between. The CDR3 is 15 amino acids. Germline lookup yields CDR1 SGDLS and CDR2 YYNGEE. CDR3 protein: CASSGRTLGGTEAFF. For the CDR3, the DNA is TGTGCCAGCAGCGGGCGGACTTTGGGCGGGACTGAAGCTTTCTTT. Together with reference TRBV9 and TRBJ1-1, the CDR3 gives the full variable domain: DSGVTQTPKHLITATGQRVTLRCSPRSGDLSVYWYQQSLDQGLQFLIQYYNGEERAKGNILERFSAQQFPDLHSELNLSSLELGDSALYFCASSGRTLGGTEAFFGQGTRLTVV.

The chain links TRBV5-1 to TRBJ2-7; 11 bases line up with TRBD1. This CDR3 comprises 15 residues. Germline V CDR1 and CDR2: SGHRS, YFSETQ. The V and J ends lost 4 bases and 3 bases, in that order; junction bases with no gene match: 6. The CDR3 DNA sequence: TGCGCCAGCAGCCTGGACGGGACAGGGGGCTACGAGCAGTACTTC. It specifies CASSLDGTGGYEQYF.

The chain carries TRBV2 and TRBJ1-3, with 8 bases lining up with TRBD1. This CDR3 is built from 15 residues. The V and J ends lost 7 bases and 2 bases, in that order; junction bases with no gene match: 7. Germline CDR1 is SNHLY and CDR2 is FYNNEI. The CDR3 DNA reads as TGTGCCAGCAACCTCGAACAGGGGGCTGGAAACACCATATATTTT. This gives the protein CASNLEQGAGNTIYF.

J is TRBJ1-5 and V is TRBV29-1; 9 bases fit TRBD1. Per the germline V gene, CDR1 is SQVTM and CDR2 is ANQGSEA. V was clipped by 4 bases and J by 7 bases; unmatched bases: 8. The length of the CDR3 is 14 residues. DNA of the CDR3: TGCAGCGTTGTATCGGGGACAGGGCACCAGCCCCAGCATTTT. It yields the protein CSVVSGTGHQPQHF.

This clone is a singleton in its sample. The V and J genes are TRBV7-7 and TRBJ2-1; 12 nucleotides agree with TRBD2. V was pared by 5 bases and J by 6 bases, with 11 bases of the junction left unmatched. This CDR3 has 17 amino acids. The V gene's germline CDR1 is SSHAT and CDR2 FNYEAQ (reference sequence). The chain's CDR3 is CASSQQTSGGNVNEQFF. The DNA of the CDR3 is TGTGCCAGCAGCCAGCAGACTAGCGGGGGAAACGTCAATGAGCAGTTCTTC. The full variable domain, rest sourced from reference TRBV7-7 and TRBJ2-1, is GAGVSQSPRYKVTKRGQDVTLRCDPISSHATLYWYQQALGQGPEFLTYFNYEAQPDKSGLPSDRFSAERPEGSISTLTIQRTEQRDSAMYRCASSQQTSGGNVNEQFFGPGTRLTVL.

The J gene is TRBJ1-1, the V gene TRBV18, with 7 bases identical to TRBD1. CDR1 is KGHSH, CDR2 LQKENI, per germline. The CDR3 is made up of 16 amino acids. J lost 1 base, V lost 3 bases, and 8 bases had no gene match. In nucleotides, the CDR3 is TGTGCCAGCTCACCCCCCAGGACAGGAAGGAACACTGAAGCTTTCTTT. Amino acid sequence: CASSPPRTGRNTEAFF.

V and J are TRBV5-1 and TRBJ2-7; D is unclear. The CDR3 has 14 amino acids. CDR1 and CDR2 from the germline V gene are SGHRS and YFSETQ. Trimming left V 1 base short and J 0 bases short, with 8 bases between. The CDR3 protein is CASSLSTGSYEQYF. The CDR3 nucleotides are TGCGCCAGCAGCTTGTCGACGGGCTCCTACGAGCAGTACTTC.

This rearrangement joins TRBV6-5 to TRBJ1-2; no definite D call. The CDR3 is 12 residues long. CDR1 is MNHEY and CDR2 is SVGAGI in the germline V gene. The CDR3 nucleotides are TGTTCCTCAGCCGGGAGCTGGGAGGGCTACACCTTC. Its protein product is CSSAGSWEGYTF.

The chain recombines TRBV12-5 with TRBJ2-1, with TRBD2 matching 10 bases. The ends lost 5 bases at V and 5 bases at J; junction bases unmatched: 12. The length of the CDR3 is 17 residues. Germline CDR1 and CDR2: LGHNT and FRNRAP. The CDR3 region has the DNA TGTGCTAGTGGTGAGAGGATGAGCGGGGGGGCCAACAATGAGCAGTTCTTC. Translating it yields CASGERMSGGANNEQFF.

CDR3: CASSGGQGYDTEAFF. The DNA for the CDR3 is TGTGCCAGCAGTGGGGGACAGGGTTACGACACTGAAGCTTTCTTT. The rearrangement uses TRBV2 and TRBJ1-1, with 9 bases that match TRBD1. The CDR3 covers 15 residues. Losses at the gene ends were 4 bases for V and 3 bases for J; bases not matched to a gene: 6. Germline assignment: CDR1 SNHLY and CDR2 FYNNEI.

The J gene is TRBJ2-7, the V gene TRBV28; no definite D call. Trimming removed 5 bases at V and 7 bases at J, with 15 bases between. Germline V gene lookup returns CDR1 MDHEN and CDR2 SYDVKM. This CDR3 has 13 amino acids. DNA for the CDR3: TGTGCCAGCAGTCCGTCGTCGGCTAGGGAGCAGTACTTC. It is translated as CASSPSSAREQYF.

This clone has just a few counts. The rearrangement links TRBV4-3 to TRBJ1-2, with 11 positions matching TRBD1. The length of the CDR3 is 14 residues. The V segment lost 3 bases and the J segment 8 bases; nucleotides outside the gene matches: 5. Germline V CDR1 and CDR2: LGHNA, YSLEER. The CDR3 sequence is CASSHGQGAGGYTF. CDR3 DNA sequence: TGCGCCAGCAGCCACGGACAGGGGGCGGGAGGCTACACCTTC.

The J gene is TRBJ2-1, the V gene TRBV3-1 (or the pseudogene TRBV3-2); D possibly corresponds to TRBD2 (5 bases). The length of the CDR3 is 15 residues. V was clipped by 1 base and J by 11 bases, with 18 bases between them. CDR1 and CDR2 from the germline V gene are LGHDT and YNNKEL (reference sequence). The CDR3 here is CASSQARSAQVKQFF. Written as DNA, the CDR3 is TGTGCCAGCAGCCAAGCACGTAGCGCACAAGTAAAGCAGTTCTTC.

The chain recombines TRBV4-1 with TRBJ2-3; 9 bases are shared with TRBD2. Per the germline V gene, CDR1 is MGHRA and CDR2 is YSYEKL. The CDR3 is 16 amino acids. V lost 4 bases, J lost 1 base, and 6 bases stayed unmatched. CDR3 nucleotides: TGCGCCAGCAGCCGTACACCTAGCGGGGGCACAGATACGCAGTATTTT. This translates into CASSRTPSGGTDTQYF.

The V gene is TRBV7-8, the J gene TRBJ1-1, with D maybe TRBD1 (5 bases). Germline V gene lookup returns CDR1 SGHVS and CDR2 FQNEAQ. Between the trimmed V and J ends, which lost 0 bases and 0 bases, there was a span of 8 bases. The CDR3 has 15 amino acids. The CDR3 region has the DNA TGTGCCAGCAGCTTAGCGGGGGGGGTGAACACTGAAGCTTTCTTT. Protein sequence: CASSLAGGVNTEAFF. Filled out from reference TRBV7-8 and TRBJ1-1, the complete variable domain reads GAGVSQSPRYKVAKRGQDVALRCDPISGHVSLFWYQQALGQGPEFLTYFQNEAQLDKSGLPSDRFFAERPEGSVSTLKIQRTQQEDSAVYLCASSLAGGVNTEAFFGQGTRLTVV.

As DNA, the CDR3 is TGTGCCAGCAGCCTCCGACAGAGTGGAACAGATACGCAGTATTTT. This codes for CASSLRQSGTDTQYF. The chain joins TRBV9 to TRBJ2-3, with D perhaps TRBD1 (5 bases). The CDR3 is 15 residues long. Germline CDR1 SGDLS, CDR2 YYNGEE. The germline V and J ends were trimmed by 4 bases and 3 bases, with 15 bases remaining between them.

V gene TRBV5-1 combines with J gene TRBJ2-3, with 10 bases fitting TRBD2. In germline, CDR1 is SGHRS, CDR2 YFSETQ. CDR3 length: 14 amino acids. Trimming at V came to 6 bases and at J to 6 bases, leaving 7 bases not matched to a gene. CDR3 residues: CASNLAGAGDTQYF. For the CDR3, the DNA is TGCGCCAGCAACCTAGCGGGGGCTGGGGATACGCAGTATTTT.